The entry that follows covers one T cell receptor beta chain sequence. Per germline, CDR1 SQVTM and CDR2 ANQGSEA. The CDR3 is 13 residues long. After removal of 4 bases from V and 9 bases from J, the junction contained 6 bases not matched to a gene. It was considered stable Graves' hyperthyroidism when ophthalmopathy did not progress within 18 months. Diagnoses were made from clinical symptoms, serum measures (thyroxine and TRAb), thyroid ultrasound and orbital computed tomography. The source of the PBMCs was about 10 ml of fresh peripheral blood. This entry belongs to a study of T cells in Graves' hyperthyroidism and ophthalmopathy. As for the study in general: Once the initial diagnosis was made, peripheral blood was obtained before any treatment.

TCR beta CDR3 regions were amplified from RNA transcripts. Initially, a first-round RT-PCR of the TCR CDR3 employed the HTBI primer set. Each CDR3 protein is one row after TCRdb ran MiXCR on the multiplex PCR reads. The sample carries roughly 740,000 distinct CDR3 sequences, 15% to 20% recorded once. Sequenced: blood. V gene TRBV29-1 combines with J gene TRBJ1-6, with 7 positions matching TRBD1. This clonotype originated in a man younger than 35 with Graves' hyperthyroidism. CDR3 residues: CSVAGTAGSPLHF. CDR3 bases: TGCAGCGTTGCCGGGACAGCGGGTTCACCCCTCCACTTT.